The rows below give T cell receptor beta chains drawn from one sample of a study of PD-L1 blockade in urothelial cancer. Using immunoSEQ multiplex PCR, the repertoire was profiled, and TCRdb retains in-frame clones only, with some absent. Here the sample spans tens of thousands of clones, around nine tenths being singletons. This material consisted of PBMCs, taken around atezolizumab (anti-PD-L1) treatment. The source of these receptors is a woman aged 55 to 70 with urothelial cancer. Both conserved end residues are part of each CDR3. A D gene is named only where the DNA matches it firmly. Clone size is stated in some rows and not others, as once, few, many or a class when expanded.

clone size	V gene	D gene	J gene	CDR3 protein	CDR3 DNA
NA	TRBV6-4	NA	TRBJ2-1	CASSVGPYNEQFF	TGTGCCAGCAGTGTGGGCCCCTACAATGAGCAGTTCTTC
NA	TRBV20-1	NA	TRBJ1-2	CSASGPQINTF	TGCAGTGCCAGCGGGCCTCAAATAAACACCTTC
NA	TRBV7-2	NA	TRBJ2-4	CASSSRGGKNIQYF	TGTGCCAGCAGCTCGAGGGGGGGGAAAAACATTCAGTACTTC
NA	TRBV2	NA	TRBJ1-6	CASRGIVGDSPLHF	TGTGCCAGCAGAGGGATAGTCGGGGATTCACCCCTCCACTTT
NA	TRBV28	TRBD2	TRBJ2-7	CASSLGSGRSYEQYF	TGTGCCAGCAGTTTAGGTAGCGGGAGATCCTACGAGCAGTACTTC
NA	TRBV15	TRBD2	TRBJ2-7	CATSPSGGTHEQYF	TGTGCCACCAGTCCCTCGGGGGGTACCCACGAGCAGTACTTC
NA	TRBV7-8	NA	TRBJ1-6	CASSLTDRANSPLHF	TGTGCCAGCAGCTTAACGGACAGAGCTAATTCACCCCTCCACTTT
NA	TRBV5-1	NA	TRBJ2-2	CASSWEWANTGELFF	TGCGCCAGCAGCTGGGAGTGGGCGAACACCGGGGAGCTGTTTTTT
NA	TRBV29-1	NA	TRBJ2-4	CSVEPLGIAKNIQYF	TGCAGCGTTGAACCCCTGGGCATAGCCAAAAACATTCAGTACTTC
NA	TRBV5-8	NA	TRBJ1-1	CASSLSYSMNTEAFF	TGTGCCAGCAGCTTGTCCTACAGCATGAACACTGAAGCTTTCTTT
once	TRBV18	NA	TRBJ1-5	CASSPTERNQPQHF	TGTGCCAGCTCACCAACAGAGCGCAATCAGCCCCAGCATTTT
NA	TRBV4-1	NA	TRBJ1-1	CASSQEGLGTVGSYTEAFF	TGCGCCAGCAGCCAAGAAGGTCTGGGCACCGTTGGGAGTTACACTGAAGCTTTCTTT
once	TRBV5-6	TRBD2	TRBJ2-3	CASSLLAGGTDTQYF	TGTGCCAGCAGCTTGCTAGCGGGAGGCACAGATACGCAGTATTTT
NA	TRBV4-1	TRBD2	TRBJ2-1	CASSQENSGGALSYNEQFF	TGCGCCAGCAGCCAAGAAAATAGCGGGGGGGCCCTCTCCTACAATGAGCAGTTCTTC
NA	TRBV19	NA	TRBJ2-7	CASRGFYEQYF	TGTGCCAGCAGGGGCTTCTACGAGCAGTACTTC
NA	TRBV11-2	NA	TRBJ2-1	CASSLMWQGGWYNEQFF	TGTGCCAGCAGCTTAATGTGGCAGGGCGGCTGGTACAATGAGCAGTTCTTC
NA	TRBV7-9	TRBD1	TRBJ1-1	CASSLSYDRGPEAFF	TGTGCCAGCAGCTTAAGTTACGACAGGGGGCCTGAAGCTTTCTTT
few	TRBV5-1	NA	TRBJ1-4	CASSLDLLGSAGTNEKLFF	TGCGCCAGCAGCTTGGATTTGTTAGGGAGCGCTGGAACTAATGAAAAACTGTTTTTT
once	TRBV5-5	NA	TRBJ1-2	CASSGVEGYTF	TGTGCCAGCTCCGGGGTCGAAGGCTACACCTTC
NA	TRBV7-3	TRBD2	TRBJ2-1	CASSLWASGVSPHEQFF	TGTGCCAGCAGCTTATGGGCTAGCGGGGTCTCGCCTCATGAGCAGTTCTTC
NA	TRBV27	NA	TRBJ1-2	CASSLLGTPEYGYTF	TGTGCCAGCAGTTTACTCGGGACACCCGAATATGGCTACACCTTC